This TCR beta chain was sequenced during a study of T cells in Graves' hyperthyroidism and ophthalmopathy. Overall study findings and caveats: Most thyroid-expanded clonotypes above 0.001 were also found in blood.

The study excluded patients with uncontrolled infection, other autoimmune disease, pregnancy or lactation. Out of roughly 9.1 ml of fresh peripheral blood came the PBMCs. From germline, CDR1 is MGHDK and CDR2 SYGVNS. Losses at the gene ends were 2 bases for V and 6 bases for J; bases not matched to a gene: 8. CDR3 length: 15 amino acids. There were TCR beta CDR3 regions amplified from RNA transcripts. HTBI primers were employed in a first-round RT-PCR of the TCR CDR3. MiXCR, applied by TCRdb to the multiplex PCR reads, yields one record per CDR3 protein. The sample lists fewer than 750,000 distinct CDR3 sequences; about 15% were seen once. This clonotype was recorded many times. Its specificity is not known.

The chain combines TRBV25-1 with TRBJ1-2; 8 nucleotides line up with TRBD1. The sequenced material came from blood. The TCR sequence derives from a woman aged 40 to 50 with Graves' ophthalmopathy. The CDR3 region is CASSEKGTGWDGYTF. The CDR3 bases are TGTGCCAGCAGTGAAAAGGGGACAGGCTGGGATGGCTACACCTTC.